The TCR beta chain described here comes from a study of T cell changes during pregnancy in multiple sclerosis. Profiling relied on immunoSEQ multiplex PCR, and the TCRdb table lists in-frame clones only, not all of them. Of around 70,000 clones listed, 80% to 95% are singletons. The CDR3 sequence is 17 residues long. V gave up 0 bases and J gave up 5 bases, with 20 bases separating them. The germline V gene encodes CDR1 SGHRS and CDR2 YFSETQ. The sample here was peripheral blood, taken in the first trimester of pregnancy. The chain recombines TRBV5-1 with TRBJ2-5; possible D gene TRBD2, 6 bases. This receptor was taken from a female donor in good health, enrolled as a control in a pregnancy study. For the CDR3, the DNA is TGCGCCAGCAGCTTGGGGCTAGCTGGAGGGCCGAGTGAGACCCAGTACTTC. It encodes CASSLGLAGGPSETQYF. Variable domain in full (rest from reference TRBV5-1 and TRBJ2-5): KAGVTQTPRYLIKTRGQQVTLSCSPISGHRSVSWYQQTPGQGLQFLFEYFSETQRNKGNFPGRFSGRQFSNSRSEMNVSTLELGDSALYLCASSLGLAGGPSETQYFGPGTRLLVL.